This T cell receptor (beta chain) is from a study of cytotoxic CD8 clonotypes in ibrutinib-treated CLL. CDR1 is SGHTA and CDR2 is FQGNSA in the germline V gene. With V trimmed by 6 bases and J by 6 bases, 13 bases remained unmatched. CDR3 length equals 15 residues. The protocol was immunoSEQ multiplex PCR, while the TCRdb copy is restricted to in-frame clones and leaves out a portion. There are more than 85,000 clones in the sample; roughly four fifths occur only once, and roughly 24% lies in the top ten. The receptor was derived from a human donor with chronic lymphocytic leukemia. This chain links TRBV7-2 with TRBJ2-7; 8 bases fit TRBD2. Sequenced here: PBMCs, sampled after 24 months of ibrutinib treatment. CDR3 region: CASSPTSGRSGEQYF. The CDR3 bases are TGTGCCAGCAGTCCTACTAGCGGAAGGAGCGGCGAGCAGTACTTC.